One sample yielded the 17 T cell receptor beta chains listed below, sequenced in a study of cytomegalovirus exposure and HLA in healthy donors (dated by TCRdb to the late 2010s). Library construction relied on the immunoSEQ multiplex PCR assay. A mixture of 60 forward primers for TCR Vbeta segments and 13 reverse primers for TCR Jbeta segments was used in the multiplex PCR. TCRdb mirrors the immuneACCESS table, restricted to in-frame sequences. Some clones are absent from its copies; in checked studies, under half trace to an unresolved V gene, and the reason for the others is unknown. The sample table contains approximately 120,000 clones; only one count was recorded for over 65% of them. The ten largest make up around 3.5% of the sample. Sequenced material: PBMCs. The receptor set was obtained from a young man in good health and CMV-seronegative.

The chain links TRBV28 to TRBJ2-7, with 11 positions matching TRBD1. The CDR3 has 15 amino acids. Germline CDR1 reads MDHEN; CDR2 reads SYDVKM. The V segment lost 7 bases and the J segment 0 bases; nucleotides outside the gene matches: 5. The CDR3 sequence: CASIRGQGASYEQYF. DNA for the CDR3: TGTGCCAGCATCAGAGGACAGGGGGCCTCCTACGAGCAGTACTTC.

The chain is built from TRBV27 and TRBJ2-1; 9 nucleotides align to TRBD2. The CDR3 extends over 14 amino acids. Germline CDR1 MNHEY, CDR2 SMNVEV (reference sequence). V lost 8 bases to trimming and J lost 9 bases; unmatched junction nucleotides: 11. Here the CDR3 reads CASGESGGNSEQFF. The CDR3 coding sequence is TGTGCCAGCGGGGAAAGCGGGGGGAATAGTGAGCAGTTCTTC.

V and J are TRBV6-4 and TRBJ1-5, with D unresolved. The CDR3 totals 15 residues. V lost 3 bases, J lost 6 bases, and 15 bases lay in between. CDR1 and CDR2 (germline): MRHNA, SNTAGT. Here the CDR3 DNA reads TGTGCCAGCAGTGAAAGGGCCGGGGAGGGTCAGCCCCAGCATTTT. Translation gives CASSERAGEGQPQHF.

The rearrangement links TRBV7-9 to TRBJ1-1; the match to TRBD1 covers 9 bases. V shed 5 bases, J shed 6 bases, and the junction held 10 bases outside the gene matches. CDR3 length equals 15 residues. CDR1 and CDR2 from the germline V gene are SEHNR and FQNEAQ (reference sequence). DNA for the CDR3: TGTGCCAGCAGCCCCCCGGGACAGGGTTTCGCTGAAGCTTTCTTT. Its translation: CASSPPGQGFAEAFF.

This clone turned up a few times. The CDR3 region has the DNA TGTGCCAGCAGTTTCAAAATCGGGGAGCAGTACTTC. This translates into CASSFKIGEQYF. The rearrangement uses TRBV28 and TRBJ2-7, with no clear D. CDR3 size: 12 residues. V was cut by 3 bases and J by 7 bases, with 10 bases left in between. Germline V CDR1 and CDR2: MDHEN, SYDVKM.

This chain joins TRBV6-5 and TRBJ1-4; 9 positions agree with TRBD1. The germline V gene encodes CDR1 MNHEY and CDR2 SVGAGI. V shed 5 bases and J 6 bases; nucleotides not matched to a gene: 7. The CDR3 loop spans 15 amino acids. CDR3 bases: TGTGCCAGCAGTAGAACAGGGGGCAAGGATGAAAAACTGTTTTTT. This gives the protein CASSRTGGKDEKLFF.

The rearrangement joins TRBV11-2 to TRBJ2-3; TRBD2 is a possible D gene (5 bases). The length of the CDR3 is 13 residues. Per germline, CDR1 SGHAT and CDR2 FQNNGV. Trimming removed 3 bases at V and 3 bases at J, with 7 bases between. In DNA, the CDR3 is TGTGCCAGCAGCTTTTGGGAGACAGATACGCAGTATTTT. Its translation: CASSFWETDTQYF.

The V call is TRBV6-6, the J call TRBJ2-2, with D tentatively TRBD2 (6 bases). CDR3 length: 12 residues. With 6 bases removed from V and 8 bases from J, the gap between germline ends came to 10 bases. Germline assignment: CDR1 MNHNY and CDR2 SVGAGI (reference sequence). The CDR3 DNA follows: TGTGCCAGCAGCGGAGGGGCGGGGGAGCTGTTTTTT. Translating gives CASSGGAGELFF.

This chain links TRBV2 with TRBJ2-5, with D perhaps TRBD2 (7 bases). Trimming stripped 8 bases from V and 10 bases from J, with 20 bases between. The germline CDR1 and CDR2 sequences are SNHLY and FYNNEI. The CDR3 sequence is 13 residues long. The CDR3 region has the DNA TGTGCCAGCCGGGGGGCGGGAGCGCCGGGCCAGTACTTC. This sequence encodes CASRGAGAPGQYF.

This sequence joins TRBV29-1 and TRBJ1-5; 7 bases match TRBD1. CDR3 length equals 13 residues. J gave up 6 bases and V 5 bases, and 7 bases lay outside the gene matches. Germline CDR1 is SQVTM and CDR2 is ANQGSEA. The CDR3 region is CSVLDREGQPQHF. The DNA of the CDR3 is TGCAGCGTTCTAGACAGGGAAGGTCAGCCCCAGCATTTT.

V gene TRBV6-4 combines with J gene TRBJ1-1; maybe TRBD1 (5 bases). The CDR3 loop spans 16 amino acids. V was pared by 4 bases and J by 6 bases, with 21 bases between. In germline, CDR1 is MRHNA, CDR2 SNTAGT. Written as DNA, the CDR3 is TGTGCCAGCAGTGTGGGTACCGGGGGGGGTGTGCCTGAAGCTTTCTTT. This encodes CASSVGTGGGVPEAFF.

The V gene is TRBV28, the J gene TRBJ2-3; D is perhaps TRBD1 (6 bases). The CDR3 contains 15 residues. Trimming removed 6 bases at V and 0 bases at J, with 13 bases between. Germline values: CDR1 MDHEN, CDR2 SYDVKM. For the CDR3, the DNA is TGTGCCAGCAGGACTCAGGGGAGAAGCACAGATACGCAGTATTTT. It encodes CASRTQGRSTDTQYF.

V gene TRBV5-1 combines with J gene TRBJ1-3, with 9 bases matching TRBD1. V dropped 4 bases and J dropped 0; count of bases not matched to a gene: 5. Germline assignment: CDR1 SGHRS and CDR2 YFSETQ. The CDR3 runs to 16 residues. The CDR3 DNA follows: TGCGCCAGCAGCCCCGGGACAGGGCTCTCTGGAAACACCATATATTTT. This translates into CASSPGTGLSGNTIYF.

The chain combines TRBV6-5 with TRBJ1-2; 7 nucleotides match TRBD1. Germline CDR1 is MNHEY and CDR2 is SVGAGI. The CDR3 sequence is 13 residues long. After removal of 6 bases from V and 2 bases from J, the junction contained 3 bases not matched to a gene. The DNA of the CDR3 is TGTGCCAGCAGCGCGGGACAGAACTATGGCTACACCTTC. As protein: CASSAGQNYGYTF.

For this clone: In the same sample, other DNA sequences code for this CDR3. The rearrangement joins TRBV4-1 to TRBJ2-2; D might be TRBD1 (6 bases). In germline, CDR1 is MGHRA, CDR2 YSYEKL. V lost 5 bases and J 5 bases, leaving 9 bases between the germline ends. The CDR3 has 13 residues. In DNA form, the CDR3 reads TGCGCCAGCAGCGGAAGGGGGACCGGGGAGCTGTTTTTT. Amino acid sequence: CASSGRGTGELFF.

The chain employs TRBV19 and TRBJ2-7; 7 bases agree with TRBD2. The trim removed 3 bases at V and 2 bases at J, leaving 4 bases unmatched. The CDR3 spans 14 residues. CDR1 and CDR2 (germline): LNHDA, SQIVND (reference sequence). Here the CDR3 DNA reads TGTGCCAGTAGTATTGGGAGGGGTACCTACGAGCAGTACTTC. As protein: CASSIGRGTYEQYF.

This rearrangement joins TRBV9 to TRBJ2-7; 8 bases line up with TRBD2. The J segment lost 7 bases and the V segment lost 3 bases, leaving 9 bases of the junction unmatched. The CDR3 contains 14 residues. The germline V gene encodes CDR1 SGDLS and CDR2 YYNGEE. The CDR3 region is CASSAFTGGREQYF. Here the CDR3 DNA reads TGTGCCAGCAGCGCGTTCACGGGGGGGCGTGAGCAGTACTTC.